This T cell receptor (beta chain) originates from a study of glioma-infiltrating T cells. Study-level points and caveats: Gliomas, especially low-grade, showed above-expected tissue-blood divergence; non-neoplastic patients showed below.

The CDR3 covers 14 residues. The V gene's germline CDR1 is MDHEN and CDR2 SYDVKM. V lost 5 bases to trimming and J lost 4 bases; unmatched junction nucleotides: 5. The iRepertoire nested amplicon-rescue multiplex PCR amplified TCR alpha and beta CDR3s from RNA. TCRdb reanalysed the multiplex PCR reads using MiXCR and keeps one entry per CDR3 protein. The sample consists of over 90,000 distinct CDR3 sequences, roughly 30% of them appearing once. As concerns this clonotype: Antigen unknown.

The chain is built from TRBV28 and TRBJ2-5; 9 bases map to TRBD2. The source material was glioma tissue, nonneoplastic brain tissue, or PBMCs (not recorded which). This sequence originates from a human donor with low-grade glioma or glioblastoma, undergoing nonglioma brain surgery, or in good health (not recorded which). The CDR3 region is CASSISSGAETQYF. CDR3 sequence (DNA): TGTGCCAGCAGTATTTCTAGCGGGGCAGAGACCCAGTACTTC. Based on the CDR3 plus reference TRBV28 and TRBJ2-5, the full variable domain is DVKVTQSSRYLVKRTGEKVFLECVQDMDHENMFWYRQDPGLGLRLIYFSYDVKMKEKGDIPEGYSVSREKKERFSLILESASTNQTSMYLCASSISSGAETQYFGPGTRLLVL.